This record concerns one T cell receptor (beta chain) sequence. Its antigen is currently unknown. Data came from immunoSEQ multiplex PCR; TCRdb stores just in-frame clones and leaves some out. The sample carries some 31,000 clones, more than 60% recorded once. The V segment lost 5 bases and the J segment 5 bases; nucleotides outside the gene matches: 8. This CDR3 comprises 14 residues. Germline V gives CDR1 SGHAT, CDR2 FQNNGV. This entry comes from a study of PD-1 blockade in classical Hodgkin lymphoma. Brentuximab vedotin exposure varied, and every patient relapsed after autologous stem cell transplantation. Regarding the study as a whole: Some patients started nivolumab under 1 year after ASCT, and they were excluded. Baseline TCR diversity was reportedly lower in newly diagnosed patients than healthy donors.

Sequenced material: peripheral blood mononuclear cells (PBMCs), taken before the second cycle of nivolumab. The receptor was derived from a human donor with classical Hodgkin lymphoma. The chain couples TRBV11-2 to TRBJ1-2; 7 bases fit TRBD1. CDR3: CASSPRTGVYGYTF. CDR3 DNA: TGTGCCAGCAGCCCCCGGACAGGTGTGTATGGCTACACCTTC.